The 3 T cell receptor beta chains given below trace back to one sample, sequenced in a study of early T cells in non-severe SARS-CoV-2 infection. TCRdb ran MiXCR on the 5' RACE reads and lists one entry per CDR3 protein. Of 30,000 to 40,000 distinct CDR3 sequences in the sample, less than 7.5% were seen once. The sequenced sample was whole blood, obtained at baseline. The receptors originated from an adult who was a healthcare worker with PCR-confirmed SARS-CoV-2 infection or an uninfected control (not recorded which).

In DNA form, the CDR3 reads TGTGCCAGCAGTCGCCGGACAGGAGGCTCTGGAAACACCATATATTTT. Its translation is CASSRRTGGSGNTIYF. The chain is built from TRBV6-1 and TRBJ1-3; 7 nucleotides line up with TRBD1. Germline CDR1 MNHNS, CDR2 SASEGT. This CDR3 comprises 16 residues. The V and J ends lost 5 bases and 0 bases, in that order; junction bases with no gene match: 7.

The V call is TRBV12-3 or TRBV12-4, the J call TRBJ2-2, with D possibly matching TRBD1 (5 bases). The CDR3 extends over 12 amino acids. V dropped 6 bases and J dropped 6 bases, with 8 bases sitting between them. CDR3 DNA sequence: TGTGCCAGCAGCCAGGGTGCCGGGGAGCTGTTTTTT. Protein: CASSQGAGELFF.

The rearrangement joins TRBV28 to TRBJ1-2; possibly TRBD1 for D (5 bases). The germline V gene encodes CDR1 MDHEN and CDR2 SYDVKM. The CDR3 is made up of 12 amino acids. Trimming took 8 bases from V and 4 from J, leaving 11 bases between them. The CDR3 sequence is CASATGPYGYTF. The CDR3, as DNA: TGTGCCAGCGCAACAGGCCCCTATGGCTACACCTTC.